This T cell receptor beta chain was documented in a study of blood T cell repertoires in COVID-19. Produced via immunoSEQ multiplex PCR; TCRdb's table is partial and in-frame only. The sample gives tens of thousands of clones, approximately 82% of which show up once; 6% to 7.5% is in the top ten. Trimming pared 7 bases from V and 2 bases from J, leaving 5 bases between. This CDR3 contains 11 residues. Germline-derived CDR1 and CDR2 are SGDLS and YYNGEE. The genes are TRBV9 and TRBJ2-3; D uncertain. This sequence was found in a man aged 50-59 years with active or convalescent COVID-19. What was sequenced was peripheral blood. CDR3 residues: CASQATDTQYF. In nucleotides, the CDR3 is TGTGCCAGCCAGGCCACAGATACGCAGTATTTT.